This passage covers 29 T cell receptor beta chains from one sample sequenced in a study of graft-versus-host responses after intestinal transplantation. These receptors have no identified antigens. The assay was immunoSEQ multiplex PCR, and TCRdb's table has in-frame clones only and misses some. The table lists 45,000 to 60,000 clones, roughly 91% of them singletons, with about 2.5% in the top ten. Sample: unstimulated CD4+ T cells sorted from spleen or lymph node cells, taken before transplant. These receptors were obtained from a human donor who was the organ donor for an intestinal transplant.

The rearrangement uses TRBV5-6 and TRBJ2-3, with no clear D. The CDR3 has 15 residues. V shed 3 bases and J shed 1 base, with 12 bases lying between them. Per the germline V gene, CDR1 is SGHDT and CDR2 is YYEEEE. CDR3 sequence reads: CASSYLTQRTDTQYF. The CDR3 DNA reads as TGTGCCAGCAGCTACCTCACCCAGCGCACAGATACGCAGTATTTT. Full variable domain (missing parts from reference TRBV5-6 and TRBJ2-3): DAGVTQSPTHLIKTRGQQVTLRCSPKSGHDTVSWYQQALGQGPQFIFQYYEEEERQRGNFPDRFSGHQFPNYSSELNVNALLLGDSALYLCASSYLTQRTDTQYFGPGTRLTVL.

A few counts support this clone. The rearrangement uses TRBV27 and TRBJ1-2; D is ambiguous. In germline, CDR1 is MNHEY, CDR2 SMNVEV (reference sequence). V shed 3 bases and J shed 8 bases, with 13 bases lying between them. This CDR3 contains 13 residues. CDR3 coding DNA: TGTGCCAGCAGTTTGGGCGGGGTGAGAGGCTACACCTTC. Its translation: CASSLGGVRGYTF.

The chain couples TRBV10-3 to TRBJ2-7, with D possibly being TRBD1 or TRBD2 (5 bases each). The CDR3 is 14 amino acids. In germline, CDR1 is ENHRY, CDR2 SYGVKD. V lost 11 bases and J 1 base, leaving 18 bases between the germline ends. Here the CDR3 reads CASLRGGGSYEQYF. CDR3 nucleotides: TGTGCCTCCCTCCGCGGTGGGGGATCCTACGAGCAGTACTTC.

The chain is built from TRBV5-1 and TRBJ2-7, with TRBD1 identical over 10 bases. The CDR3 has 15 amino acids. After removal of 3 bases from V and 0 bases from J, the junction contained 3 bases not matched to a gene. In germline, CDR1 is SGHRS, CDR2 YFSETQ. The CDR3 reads CASSSWTGGSYEQYF. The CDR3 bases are TGCGCCAGCAGCTCTTGGACAGGGGGCTCCTACGAGCAGTACTTC.

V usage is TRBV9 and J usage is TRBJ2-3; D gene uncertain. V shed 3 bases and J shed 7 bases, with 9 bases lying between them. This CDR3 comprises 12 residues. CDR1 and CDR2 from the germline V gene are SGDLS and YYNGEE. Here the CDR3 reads CASSDLSNTQYF. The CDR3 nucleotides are TGTGCCAGCAGCGACCTTTCAAATACGCAGTATTTT.

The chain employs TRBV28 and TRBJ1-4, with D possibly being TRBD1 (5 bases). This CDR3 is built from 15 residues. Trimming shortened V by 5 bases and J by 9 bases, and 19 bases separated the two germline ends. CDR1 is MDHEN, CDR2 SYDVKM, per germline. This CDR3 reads CASSTRDPAGQKLFF. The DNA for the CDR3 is TGTGCCAGCAGTACCCGGGACCCCGCGGGTCAAAAACTGTTTTTT. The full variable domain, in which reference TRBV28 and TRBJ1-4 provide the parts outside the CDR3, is DVKVTQSSRYLVKRTGEKVFLECVQDMDHENMFWYRQDPGLGLRLIYFSYDVKMKEKGDIPEGYSVSREKKERFSLILESASTNQTSMYLCASSTRDPAGQKLFFGSGTQLSVL.

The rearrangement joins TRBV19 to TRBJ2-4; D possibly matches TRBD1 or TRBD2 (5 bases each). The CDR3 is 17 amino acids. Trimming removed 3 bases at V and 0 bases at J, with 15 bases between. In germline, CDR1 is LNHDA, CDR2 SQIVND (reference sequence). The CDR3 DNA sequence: TGTGCCAGTAGTATTGGCCGAGGGACGCTAGCCAAAAACATTCAGTACTTC. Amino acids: CASSIGRGTLAKNIQYF.

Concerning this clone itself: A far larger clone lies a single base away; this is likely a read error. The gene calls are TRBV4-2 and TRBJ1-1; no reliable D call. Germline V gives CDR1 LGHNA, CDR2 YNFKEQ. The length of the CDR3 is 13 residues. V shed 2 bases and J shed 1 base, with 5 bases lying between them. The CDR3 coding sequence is TGTGCCAGCAGCCAACCAGAGAACACTGAAGCTTTCTTT. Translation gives CASSQPENTEAFF.

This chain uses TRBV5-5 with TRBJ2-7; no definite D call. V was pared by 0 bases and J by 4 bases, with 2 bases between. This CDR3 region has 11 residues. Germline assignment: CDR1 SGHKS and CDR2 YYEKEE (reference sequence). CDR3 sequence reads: CASSLEYEQYF. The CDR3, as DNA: TGTGCCAGCAGCTTGGAATACGAGCAGTACTTC.

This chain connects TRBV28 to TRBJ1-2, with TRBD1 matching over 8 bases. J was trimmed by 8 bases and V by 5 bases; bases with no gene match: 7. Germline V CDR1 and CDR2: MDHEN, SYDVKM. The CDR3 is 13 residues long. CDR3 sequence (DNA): TGTGCCAGCAGTGTTTCAGGGGGCCGGGGCTACACCTTC. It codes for CASSVSGGRGYTF.

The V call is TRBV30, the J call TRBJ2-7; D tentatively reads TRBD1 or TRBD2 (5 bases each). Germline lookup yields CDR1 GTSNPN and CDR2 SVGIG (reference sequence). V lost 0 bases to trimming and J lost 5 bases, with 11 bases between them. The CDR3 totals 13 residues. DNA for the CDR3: TGTGCCTGGAGTGTATCAGGGACCCACGAGCAGTACTTC. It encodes CAWSVSGTHEQYF.

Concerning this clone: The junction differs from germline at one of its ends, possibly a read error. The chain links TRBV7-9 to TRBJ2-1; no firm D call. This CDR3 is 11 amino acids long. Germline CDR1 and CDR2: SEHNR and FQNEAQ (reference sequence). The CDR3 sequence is CASSSNNEQFF. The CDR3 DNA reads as TGTGCCAGCAGCTCCAACAATGAGCAGTTCTTC. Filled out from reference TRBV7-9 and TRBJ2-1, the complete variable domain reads DTGVSQNPRHKITKRGQNVTFRCDPISEHNRLYWYRQTLGQGPEFLTYFQNEAQLEKSRLLSDRFSAERPKGSFSTLEIQRTEQGDSAMYLCASSSNNEQFFGPGTRLTVL.

CDR3 protein: CASSFSGTAENQPQHF. The DNA of the CDR3 is TGTGCCAGTAGTTTTTCCGGGACAGCGGAAAATCAGCCCCAGCATTTT. V gene TRBV19 combines with J gene TRBJ1-5; 7 bases are shared with TRBD1. J lost 4 bases, V lost 5 bases, and 11 bases had no gene match. There are 16 residues in the CDR3. CDR1 and CDR2 (germline): LNHDA, SQIVND (reference sequence).

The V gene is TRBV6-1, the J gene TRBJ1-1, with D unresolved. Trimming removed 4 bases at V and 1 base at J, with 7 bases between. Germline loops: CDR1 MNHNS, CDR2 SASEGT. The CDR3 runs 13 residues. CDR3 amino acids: CASSGSTNTEAFF. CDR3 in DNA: TGTGCCAGCAGTGGATCCACGAACACTGAAGCTTTCTTT.

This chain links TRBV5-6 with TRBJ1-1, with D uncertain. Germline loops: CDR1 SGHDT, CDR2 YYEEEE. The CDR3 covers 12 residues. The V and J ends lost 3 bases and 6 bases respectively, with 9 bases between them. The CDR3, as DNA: TGTGCCAGCAGCTCTTGGAGCTCTGAAGCTTTCTTT. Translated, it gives CASSSWSSEAFF. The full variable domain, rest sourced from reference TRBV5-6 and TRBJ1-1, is DAGVTQSPTHLIKTRGQQVTLRCSPKSGHDTVSWYQQALGQGPQFIFQYYEEEERQRGNFPDRFSGHQFPNYSSELNVNALLLGDSALYLCASSSWSSEAFFGQGTRLTVV.

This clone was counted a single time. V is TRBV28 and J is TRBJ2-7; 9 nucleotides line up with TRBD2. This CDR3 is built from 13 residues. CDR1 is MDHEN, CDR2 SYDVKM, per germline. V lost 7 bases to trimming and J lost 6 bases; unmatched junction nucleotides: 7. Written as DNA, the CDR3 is TGTGCCAGCATTGCGGGAGGGTTGGGCGAGCAGTACTTC. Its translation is CASIAGGLGEQYF.

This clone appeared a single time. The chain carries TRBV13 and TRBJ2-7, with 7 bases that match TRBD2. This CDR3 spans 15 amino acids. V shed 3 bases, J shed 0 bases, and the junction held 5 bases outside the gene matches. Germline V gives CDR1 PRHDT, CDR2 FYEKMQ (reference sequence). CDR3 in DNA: TGTGCCAGCAGCTTCACGGGAGGCCTCTCCTACGAGCAGTACTTC. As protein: CASSFTGGLSYEQYF.

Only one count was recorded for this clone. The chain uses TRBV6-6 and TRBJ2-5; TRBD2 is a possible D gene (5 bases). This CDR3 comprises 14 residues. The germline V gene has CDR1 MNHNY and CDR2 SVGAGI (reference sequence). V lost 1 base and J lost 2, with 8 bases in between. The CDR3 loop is CASSYLGDQETQYF. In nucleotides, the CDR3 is TGTGCCAGCAGTTACTTGGGAGATCAAGAGACCCAGTACTTC.

CDR3 nucleotide sequence: TGTGCCAGCAGCAACCAAGCGGGGCCGAACACAGATACGCAGTATTTT. It encodes CASSNQAGPNTDTQYF. The chain carries TRBV4-2 and TRBJ2-3; 7 nucleotides align to TRBD2. CDR3 size: 16 residues. The germline V gene encodes CDR1 LGHNA and CDR2 YNFKEQ. J was trimmed by 2 bases and V by 5 bases; bases with no gene match: 10.

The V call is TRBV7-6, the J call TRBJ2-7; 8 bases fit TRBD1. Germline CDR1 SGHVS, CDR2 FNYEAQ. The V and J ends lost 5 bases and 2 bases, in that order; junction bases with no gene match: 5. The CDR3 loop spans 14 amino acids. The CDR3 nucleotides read TGTGCCAGCAGCCCCCGGACAGGGCCCTACGAGCAGTACTTC. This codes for CASSPRTGPYEQYF. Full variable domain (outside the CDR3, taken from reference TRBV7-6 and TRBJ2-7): GAGVSQSPRYKVTKRGQDVALRCDPISGHVSLYWYRQALGQGPEFLTYFNYEAQQDKSGLPNDRFSAERPEGSISTLTIQRTEQRDSAMYRCASSPRTGPYEQYFGPGTRLTVT.

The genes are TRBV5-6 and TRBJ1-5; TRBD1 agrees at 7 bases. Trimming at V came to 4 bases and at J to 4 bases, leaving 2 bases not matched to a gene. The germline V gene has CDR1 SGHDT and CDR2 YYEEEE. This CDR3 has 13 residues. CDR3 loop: CASSTGVNQPQHF. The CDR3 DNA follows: TGTGCCAGCAGCACAGGGGTAAATCAGCCCCAGCATTTT.

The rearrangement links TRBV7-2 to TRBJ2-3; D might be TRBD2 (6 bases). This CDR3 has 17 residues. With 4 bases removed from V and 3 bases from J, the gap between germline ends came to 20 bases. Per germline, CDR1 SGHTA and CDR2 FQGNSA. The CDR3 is CASSSPPGGGRTDTQYF. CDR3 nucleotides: TGTGCCAGCAGCTCCCCCCCCGGGGGTGGACGGACAGATACGCAGTATTTT.

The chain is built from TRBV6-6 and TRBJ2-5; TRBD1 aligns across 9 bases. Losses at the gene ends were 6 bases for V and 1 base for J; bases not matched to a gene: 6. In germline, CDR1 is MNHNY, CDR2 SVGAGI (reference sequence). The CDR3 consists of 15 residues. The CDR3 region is CASRWTGEGQETQYF. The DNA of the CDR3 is TGTGCCAGCAGATGGACAGGGGAGGGCCAAGAGACCCAGTACTTC.

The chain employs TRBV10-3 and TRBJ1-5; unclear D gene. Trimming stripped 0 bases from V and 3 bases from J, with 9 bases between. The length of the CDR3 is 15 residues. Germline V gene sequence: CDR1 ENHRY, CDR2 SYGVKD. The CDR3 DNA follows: TGTGCCATCAGTGAGTCGGGAGGAAACAATCAGCCCCAGCATTTT. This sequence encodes CAISESGGNNQPQHF.

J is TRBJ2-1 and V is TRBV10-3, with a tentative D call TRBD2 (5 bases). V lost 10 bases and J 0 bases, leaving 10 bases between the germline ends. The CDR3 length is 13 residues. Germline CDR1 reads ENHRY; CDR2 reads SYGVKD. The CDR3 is CATGGTSYNEQFF. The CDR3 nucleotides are TGTGCCACCGGAGGAACCTCCTACAATGAGCAGTTCTTC.

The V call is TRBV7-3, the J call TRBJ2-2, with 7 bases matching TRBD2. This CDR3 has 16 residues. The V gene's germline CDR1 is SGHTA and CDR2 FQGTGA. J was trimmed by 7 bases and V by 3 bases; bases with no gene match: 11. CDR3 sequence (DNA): TGTGCCAGCAGCTTGGGCTCTAGCGGTCGTGGCGGGGAGCTGTTTTTT. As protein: CASSLGSSGRGGELFF.

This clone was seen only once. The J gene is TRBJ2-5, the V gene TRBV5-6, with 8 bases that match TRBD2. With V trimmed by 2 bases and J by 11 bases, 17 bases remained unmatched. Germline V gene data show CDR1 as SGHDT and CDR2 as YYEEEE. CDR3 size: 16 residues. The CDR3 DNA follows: TGTGCCAGCAGCTTTTTTCTCGGTAGCGGGAATTACGGGCAGTACTTC. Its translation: CASSFFLGSGNYGQYF.

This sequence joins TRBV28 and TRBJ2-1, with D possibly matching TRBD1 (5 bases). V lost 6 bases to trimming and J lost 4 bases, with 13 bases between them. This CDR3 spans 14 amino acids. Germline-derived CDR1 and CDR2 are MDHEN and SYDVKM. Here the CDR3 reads CASRNWGPYNEQFF. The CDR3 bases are TGTGCCAGCAGAAACTGGGGCCCGTACAATGAGCAGTTCTTC.

The CDR3 here is CASSVGSGTEAFF. CDR3 bases: TGTGCCAGCAGCGTGGGGAGTGGCACTGAAGCTTTCTTT. J is TRBJ1-1 and V is TRBV9; D unclear. This CDR3 spans 13 amino acids. Germline CDR1 and CDR2: SGDLS and YYNGEE. The V and J ends lost 2 bases and 4 bases respectively, with 9 bases between them. The full variable domain, rest sourced from reference TRBV9 and TRBJ1-1, is DSGVTQTPKHLITATGQRVTLRCSPRSGDLSVYWYQQSLDQGLQFLIQYYNGEERAKGNILERFSAQQFPDLHSELNLSSLELGDSALYFCASSVGSGTEAFFGQGTRLTVV.